Below, 27 T cell receptor beta chains from the same sample are listed, as sequenced in a study of shared clonotypes between healthy human individuals. TCRdb's copy holds only in-frame clones and misses some; the assay was immunoSEQ multiplex PCR. The sample holds over a million clones, about four fifths seen once. Material: memory CD4+ T cells from PBMCs. Noted subset: CD45RA-negative fraction. These receptors all come from a man in his late teens or twenties in good health. Some clones in this sample may be carry-over from other donors' samples.

This clone was counted between two and nine times. The chain carries TRBV7-9 and TRBJ2-7; D possibly matches TRBD1 or TRBD2 (5 bases each). Trimming removed 1 base at V and 0 bases at J, with 13 bases between. Germline V gives CDR1 SEHNR, CDR2 FQNEAQ (reference sequence). The CDR3 sequence is 16 residues long. The CDR3 DNA reads as TGTGCCAGCAGCTTAGTTTGGGCAGGGAGCTCCTACGAGCAGTACTTC. Translated: CASSLVWAGSSYEQYF.

About this clone itself: Other DNA sequences in the same sample also yield this CDR3. This chain joins TRBV7-9 and TRBJ1-2; 11 positions match TRBD1. The CDR3 has 15 residues. Trimming at V came to 0 bases and at J to 4 bases, leaving 1 base not matched to a gene. In germline, CDR1 is SEHNR, CDR2 FQNEAQ (reference sequence). Here the CDR3 DNA reads TGTGCCAGCAGCTTAGCTGGGACAGGGGGCTATGGCTACACCTTC. As protein: CASSLAGTGGYGYTF.

The chain joins TRBV18 to TRBJ1-2, with D uncertain. Germline V gives CDR1 KGHSH, CDR2 LQKENI. The CDR3 has 13 amino acids. Between the trimmed V and J ends, which lost 7 bases and 3 bases, there was a span of 12 bases. The CDR3 sequence: CASFADGYYGYTF. CDR3 nucleotide sequence: TGTGCCAGCTTCGCGGACGGATACTATGGCTACACCTTC. The complete variable domain, with remaining parts taken from reference TRBV18 and TRBJ1-2, reads NAGVMQNPRHLVRRRGQEARLRCSPMKGHSHVYWYRQLPEEGLKFMVYLQKENIIDESGMPKERFSAEFPKEGPSILRIQQVVRGDSAAYFCASFADGYYGYTFGSGTRLTVV.

The chain couples TRBV25-1 to TRBJ2-1, with D possibly TRBD2 on 6 matching bases. The germline V gene encodes CDR1 MGHDK and CDR2 SYGVNS. This CDR3 region has 15 residues. V was shortened by 5 bases and J by 8 bases, with 19 bases between the two germline ends. In DNA, the CDR3 is TGTGCCAGCAGTCCAGGAGGGGCCAGAAGCGATGAGCAGTTCTTC. This codes for CASSPGGARSDEQFF.

V and J are TRBV21-1 and TRBJ1-4. TRBV21-1 is designated a pseudogene. The CDR3 loop spans 16 amino acids. CDR3 nucleotide sequence: TGTGCCAGCAGTAACGAACGTTCGGGGAGTAAAGGAAAACTGTTTTTT. It specifies CASSNERSGSKGKLFF.

The table lists this clone with many counts. The V call is TRBV28, the J call TRBJ1-2, with no clear D. Germline V gives CDR1 MDHEN, CDR2 SYDVKM. Trimming removed 2 bases at V and 5 bases at J, with 15 bases between. This CDR3 contains 15 residues. The CDR3 loop is CASSLRREGFYGYTF. CDR3 nucleotides: TGTGCCAGCAGTTTAAGGAGGGAGGGATTTTATGGCTACACCTTC.

The gene calls are TRBV4-1 and TRBJ2-7; the match to TRBD1 covers 11 bases. J was trimmed by 1 base and V by 0 bases; bases with no gene match: 8. In germline, CDR1 is MGHRA, CDR2 YSYEKL. The CDR3 is 18 amino acids. The CDR3 spells CASSQDLGGTGGSYEQYF. In DNA, the CDR3 is TGCGCCAGCAGCCAAGATCTAGGGGGGACAGGGGGATCCTACGAGCAGTACTTC.

This chain links TRBV15 with TRBJ2-7; 10 bases are a match to TRBD2. Germline V gene lookup returns CDR1 LNHNV and CDR2 YYDKDF (reference sequence). V shed 8 bases, J shed 4 bases, and the junction held 8 bases outside the gene matches. The CDR3 runs 14 residues. CDR3 amino acids: CATGAGGPLYEQYF. CDR3 DNA: TGTGCCACCGGAGCGGGAGGGCCTCTTTACGAGCAGTACTTC.

This clone was recorded a few times. J is TRBJ2-2 and V is TRBV19; D possibly corresponds to TRBD1 (6 bases). CDR3 length: 14 amino acids. V gave up 3 bases and J gave up 7 bases, with 12 bases separating them. In germline, CDR1 is LNHDA, CDR2 SQIVND (reference sequence). In DNA form, the CDR3 reads TGTGCCAGTAGTATCGACAGGCTAGGCGGGGAGCTGTTTTTT. This translates into CASSIDRLGGELFF.

This clone was detected only a few times. The chain uses TRBV28 and TRBJ2-1; 8 bases line up with TRBD2. CDR3 length: 14 amino acids. V was pared by 2 bases and J by 9 bases, with 6 bases of the junction left unmatched. CDR1 and CDR2 from the germline V gene are MDHEN and SYDVKM. The CDR3 loop reads CASSLAGGNSEQFF. The CDR3 region has the DNA TGTGCCAGCAGTTTAGCGGGGGGAAACAGTGAGCAGTTCTTC.

The rearrangement links TRBV18 to TRBJ1-2; D is undetermined. Germline values: CDR1 KGHSH, CDR2 LQKENI. Trimming left V 3 bases short and J 7 bases short, with 21 bases between. The CDR3 runs to 16 residues. CDR3 loop: CASSPSGSQRSGGYTF. The CDR3 nucleotides read TGTGCCAGCTCACCTTCGGGGTCGCAGCGAAGCGGTGGCTACACCTTC.

The rearrangement links TRBV5-1 to TRBJ2-2; D gene uncertain. Germline V lookup: CDR1 SGHRS, CDR2 YFSETQ. The V gene lost 2 bases and the J gene lost 6 bases, with 17 bases spanning the gap. This CDR3 has 16 residues. The CDR3 reads CASSFRQMGAAGELFF. CDR3 coding DNA: TGCGCCAGCAGCTTCCGGCAAATGGGTGCCGCCGGGGAGCTGTTTTTT. The full variable domain, in which reference TRBV5-1 and TRBJ2-2 provide the parts outside the CDR3, is KAGVTQTPRYLIKTRGQQVTLSCSPISGHRSVSWYQQTPGQGLQFLFEYFSETQRNKGNFPGRFSGRQFSNSRSEMNVSTLELGDSALYLCASSFRQMGAAGELFFGEGSRLTVL.

The chain uses TRBV6-5 and TRBJ2-5, with 9 bases that match TRBD1. Trimming cost V 5 bases and J 5 bases; bases outside gene matches: 9. There are 15 residues in the CDR3. CDR1 MNHEY and CDR2 SVGAGI come from the germline V gene. The CDR3 DNA sequence: TGTGCCAGCAGTCGCCCCGACAGGGGGAGGGAGACCCAGTACTTC. Its protein product is CASSRPDRGRETQYF.

Details on this clone: Other nucleotide sequences in the sample specify the same CDR3. J is TRBJ2-7 and V is TRBV7-9; D remains unclear. V was cut by 2 bases and J by 4 bases, with 6 bases left in between. CDR1 SEHNR and CDR2 FQNEAQ come from the germline V gene (reference sequence). The length of the CDR3 is 12 residues. The CDR3 DNA reads as TGTGCCAGCAGCTTAACCTCGTACGAGCAGTACTTC. Encoded protein: CASSLTSYEQYF.

The chain couples TRBV5-4 to TRBJ2-7, with 12 bases identical to TRBD2. The CDR3 length is 15 residues. The junction had 4 bases not matched to a gene; V was cut back by 3 bases and J by 3 bases. Germline assignment: CDR1 SGHNT and CDR2 YYREEE (reference sequence). The CDR3 spells CASSSWTSGNYEQYF. The CDR3 bases are TGTGCCAGCAGCTCATGGACTAGCGGGAACTACGAGCAGTACTTC.

The table lists this clone with a count of one. The genes are TRBV7-2 and TRBJ1-5; 9 bases fit TRBD1. The length of the CDR3 is 15 residues. With 4 bases clipped from V and 6 bases from J, the junction kept 7 bases outside the gene matches. Per the germline V gene, CDR1 is SGHTA and CDR2 is FQGNSA. The DNA of the CDR3 is TGTGCCAGCAGCTCCGGGACAGGGTGGAGTCAGCCCCAGCATTTT. Its protein is CASSSGTGWSQPQHF.

The rearrangement joins TRBV2 to TRBJ2-2; 10 bases fit TRBD1. V was clipped by 8 bases and J by 7 bases; unmatched bases: 7. Germline V gene sequence: CDR1 SNHLY, CDR2 FYNNEI. This CDR3 region has 14 residues. The CDR3 DNA is TGTGCCAGCGCGACAGGGGGCGGAATCGGGGAGCTGTTTTTT. As protein: CASATGGGIGELFF. The whole variable domain, remainder taken from reference TRBV2 and TRBJ2-2, is EPEVTQTPSHQVTQMGQEVILRCVPISNHLYFYWYRQILGQKVEFLVSFYNNEISEKSEIFDDQFSVERPDGSNFTLKIRSTKLEDSAMYFCASATGGGIGELFFGEGSRLTVL.

The gene calls are TRBV5-1 and TRBJ2-1; the D gene could be TRBD1 or TRBD2 (5 bases each). Per the germline V gene, CDR1 is SGHRS and CDR2 is YFSETQ. V lost 2 bases, J lost 8 bases, and 14 bases lay in between. This CDR3 has 14 residues. The chain's CDR3 is CASSFGTPIDEQFF. CDR3 nucleotides: TGCGCCAGCAGCTTTGGGACCCCCATCGATGAGCAGTTCTTC.

The chain combines TRBV18 with TRBJ1-5, with 7 bases lining up with TRBD1. This CDR3 comprises 14 residues. The germline V gene has CDR1 KGHSH and CDR2 LQKENI. V trimming: 4 bases; J trimming: 4 bases; junction bases outside the gene matches: 4. CDR3 bases: TGTGCCAGCTCACAGGGGGCGACGAATCAGCCCCAGCATTTT. Its translation is CASSQGATNQPQHF.

In its sample, this clone was seen once. The chain carries TRBV5-1 and TRBJ2-7, with 7 bases that match TRBD2. Per germline, CDR1 SGHRS and CDR2 YFSETQ. The V segment lost 0 bases and the J segment 6 bases; nucleotides outside the gene matches: 9. The CDR3 loop spans 15 amino acids. The CDR3 DNA sequence: TGCGCCAGCAGCTTGGACGGGGGGTTTTCATCCGAGCAGTACTTC. This sequence encodes CASSLDGGFSSEQYF.

Concerning this clone itself: Since a much larger clone is just one base distant, this may be a read error. The chain couples TRBV11-2 to TRBJ2-7; D is ambiguous. V was cut by 1 base and J by 2 bases, with 9 bases left in between. Germline V gene lookup returns CDR1 SGHAT and CDR2 FQNNGV. The CDR3 runs 14 residues. The CDR3 here is CASSLGVGTYEQYF. In DNA form, the CDR3 reads TGTGCCAGCAGCTTAGGGGTCGGCACCTACGAGCAGTACTTC.

The chain carries TRBV5-1 and TRBJ2-1, with D unclear. Germline V gene data show CDR1 as SGHRS and CDR2 as YFSETQ. CDR3 length equals 18 residues. Trimming left V 3 bases short and J 0 bases short, with 19 bases between. The CDR3 here is CASSSRPLDRSSYNEQFF. The CDR3 coding sequence is TGCGCCAGCAGCTCCCGTCCCCTAGATAGGAGCTCCTACAATGAGCAGTTCTTC.

The chain employs TRBV2 and TRBJ2-5; no firm D call. V dropped 11 bases and J dropped 5 bases, with 15 bases sitting between them. The length of the CDR3 is 12 residues. Germline CDR1 SNHLY, CDR2 FYNNEI. The CDR3 DNA follows: TGTGCCGGTAATGACGCGCTGGAGACCCAGTACTTC. Translated, it gives CAGNDALETQYF.

The chain couples TRBV18 to TRBJ2-2; D is unresolved. The V gene lost 6 bases and the J gene lost 4 bases, with 12 bases spanning the gap. Germline V gene lookup returns CDR1 KGHSH and CDR2 LQKENI. CDR3 length equals 14 residues. Here the CDR3 DNA reads TGTGCCAGCTCCGAAAGAGTAATCACCGGGGAGCTGTTTTTT. Translated: CASSERVITGELFF.

The V and J genes are TRBV7-9 and TRBJ2-7; D gene ambiguous. The germline CDR1 and CDR2 sequences are SEHNR and FQNEAQ (reference sequence). This CDR3 is built from 15 residues. V was trimmed by 1 base and J by 2 bases, leaving 12 bases between them. CDR3 nucleotides: TGTGCCAGCAGCTTAGGTCCCGGCAGCCCCTACGAGCAGTACTTC. Translating gives CASSLGPGSPYEQYF.

The genes are TRBV7-9 and TRBJ2-5, with D possibly being TRBD2 (6 bases). CDR1 and CDR2 (germline): SEHNR, FQNEAQ (reference sequence). V was trimmed by 2 bases and J by 0 bases, leaving 7 bases between them. CDR3 length equals 14 residues. The CDR3 region is CASSLRLDQETQYF. The CDR3 nucleotides read TGTGCCAGCAGCTTAAGACTAGACCAAGAGACCCAGTACTTC.

The table lists this clone with a count of one. This rearrangement joins TRBV7-9 to TRBJ1-1; D ambiguous. The germline V gene has CDR1 SEHNR and CDR2 FQNEAQ (reference sequence). Trimming left V 2 bases short and J 10 bases short, with 11 bases between. This CDR3 is 12 amino acids long. DNA of the CDR3: TGTGCCAGCAGCTTAAGGACGCATGGAGCTTTCTTT. Amino acids: CASSLRTHGAFF. Full variable domain (rest looked up from reference TRBV7-9 and TRBJ1-1): DTGVSQNPRHKITKRGQNVTFRCDPISEHNRLYWYRQTLGQGPEFLTYFQNEAQLEKSRLLSDRFSAERPKGSFSTLEIQRTEQGDSAMYLCASSLRTHGAFFGQGTRLTVV.